What follows describes a single TCR beta chain. The sample belongs to a study of blood T cell repertoires in COVID-19. The protocol was immunoSEQ multiplex PCR, while the TCRdb copy is restricted to in-frame clones and leaves out a portion. This table has about 15,000 clones, 70% to 90% appearing once. This CDR3 spans 13 amino acids. Germline assignment: CDR1 MNHEY and CDR2 SVGAGI. The V end lost 6 bases, the J end lost 0 bases, and 8 bases lay between the germline ends. Sequenced material: peripheral blood. The J gene is TRBJ1-2, the V gene TRBV6-5, with D perhaps TRBD1 (6 bases). The clonotype was recovered from a woman aged 65 to 85 in a cohort sampled during active or convalescent COVID-19. This CDR3 reads CASSGQTNYGYTF. CDR3 nucleotides: TGTGCCAGCAGCGGACAGACTAACTATGGCTACACCTTC.